Below, 8 T cell receptor beta chains from the same sample are listed, as sequenced in a study. MiXCR, run by TCRdb on the 5' RACE reads, gives a single entry per CDR3 protein. The data contain 8,000 to 9,500 distinct CDR3 sequences, roughly a sixth of them singletons. Material for sequencing was memory CD4+ T cells sorted from blood. The subset here: memory CD4+ T cells, CD4+CD45RO+CD25-. Receptor source: a female donor with breast cancer.

A word on this clonotype: A much larger clone differs from this one at a single base, so this may be a read error. The J gene is TRBJ1-1, the V gene TRBV20-1; TRBD1 might be the D (5 bases). The CDR3 has 13 residues. Trimming took 6 bases from V and 4 from J, leaving 15 bases between them. Germline V gives CDR1 DFQATT, CDR2 SNEGSKA (reference sequence). The CDR3 protein is CSANRRGRTEAFF. The CDR3 DNA reads TGCAGTGCAAATCGGCGGGGCCGCACTGAAGCTTTCTTT.

A word on this clonotype: The conserved phenylalanine or tryptophan is not found at the CDR3 terminus, so this likely reflects a read error. The gene calls are TRBV7-2 and TRBJ2-7; D gene uncertain. Germline V lookup: CDR1 SGHTA, CDR2 FQGNSA. The CDR3 loop spans 15 amino acids. CDR3 nucleotide sequence: TGTGCCAGCAGCTCCATAGGGCTGGAGTCCTTCGAGCAGTACATC. Amino acid sequence: CASSSIGLESFEQYI.

Many counts were recorded for this clonotype. The rearrangement links TRBV5-1 to TRBJ2-7; TRBD2 aligns across 14 bases. After removal of 4 bases from V and 7 bases from J, the junction contained 7 bases not matched to a gene. The CDR3 is 15 residues long. In germline, CDR1 is SGHRS, CDR2 YFSETQ. The CDR3 DNA sequence: TGCGCCAGCAGCACAGGGACTAGCGGGAGACGTGAGCAGTACTTC. Its protein product is CASSTGTSGRREQYF.

This clonotype was seen ten or more times. V usage is TRBV5-1 and J usage is TRBJ1-4; 8 bases fit TRBD1. CDR1 and CDR2 from the germline V gene are SGHRS and YFSETQ. With 2 bases clipped from V and 8 bases from J, the junction kept 5 bases outside the gene matches. CDR3 length equals 14 residues. The CDR3 DNA is TGCGCCAGCAGCTTATGGACAGGGAAAGAAAAACTGTTTTTT. Translation gives CASSLWTGKEKLFF.

By its share, this clonotype is medium-sized. This sequence joins TRBV20-1 and TRBJ2-5; D is possibly TRBD2 (5 bases). In germline, CDR1 is DFQATT, CDR2 SNEGSKA (reference sequence). The CDR3 is 11 residues long. Trimming took off 6 bases at V and 3 bases at J, with 8 bases between the two ends. CDR3 DNA: TGCAGTGCCTACGGGGAAGAGACCCAGTACTTC. Its protein is CSAYGEETQYF.

This clonotype is medium-sized. DNA of the CDR3: TGCGCCAGCAGCCTTGATGGGGCCTACGAGCAGTACTTC. Protein: CASSLDGAYEQYF. V is TRBV5-1 and J is TRBJ2-7; D not certain. Germline V gene data show CDR1 as SGHRS and CDR2 as YFSETQ. Trimming left V 4 bases short and J 2 bases short, with 10 bases between. The CDR3 loop spans 13 amino acids.

This clonotype is labeled medium-sized (0.01 to 0.1%). The V call is TRBV7-2, the J call TRBJ2-1; 9 bases agree with TRBD2. The V gene end was trimmed by 5 bases and the J gene end by 8 bases; junction bases not matched to a gene: 13. The CDR3 length is 16 residues. The germline V gene encodes CDR1 SGHTA and CDR2 FQGNSA. This CDR3 reads CASSARGAGGGYEQFF. DNA for the CDR3: TGTGCCAGCAGCGCTCGGGGAGCGGGAGGCGGGTATGAGCAGTTCTTC. Combining the CDR3 with reference TRBV7-2 and TRBJ2-1 gives the whole variable domain GAGVSQSPSNKVTEKGKDVELRCDPISGHTALYWYRQSLGQGLEFLIYFQGNSAPDKSGLPSDRFSAERTGGSVSTLTIQRTQQEDSAVYLCASSARGAGGGYEQFFGPGTRLTVL.

This clonotype was recorded at least ten times. The gene calls are TRBV11-3 and TRBJ2-3; D call uncertain. The ends were cut back, 2 bases at V and 2 bases at J, with 5 bases in the middle. The CDR3 has 13 amino acids. The germline V gene has CDR1 SGHNT and CDR2 YENEEA. The chain's CDR3 is CASSLSFTDTQYF. CDR3 in DNA: TGTGCCAGCAGCTTATCATTCACAGATACGCAGTATTTT. The full variable domain, in which reference TRBV11-3 and TRBJ2-3 provide the parts outside the CDR3, is EAGVVQSPRYKIIEKKQPVAFWCNPISGHNTLYWYLQNLGQGPELLIRYENEEAVDDSQLPKDRFSAERLKGVDSTLKIQPAELGDSAVYLCASSLSFTDTQYFGPGTRLTVL.